This TCR beta chain appears in the sequencing data of a study of blood T cell repertoires in COVID-19. Looking at the study overall: PBMCs, B-cell-depleted T cells, or T cells provided the cDNA or gDNA that made up the material.

The method was immunoSEQ multiplex PCR; TCRdb's version includes in-frame clones alone and lacks a portion of them. Of around 310,000 clones detected, approximately 90% appear once; the ten largest clones hold about 9.9%. The germline V gene encodes CDR1 SNHLY and CDR2 FYNNEI. With 2 bases removed from V and 6 bases from J, the gap between germline ends came to 17 bases. This CDR3 contains 16 residues. The chain recombines TRBV2 with TRBJ2-1, with D perhaps matching TRBD1 (6 bases). The receptor was derived from a woman aged 40 to 50 who had recovered from COVID-19. Sequencing used PBMCs or T cells enriched from blood (not recorded which). In DNA form, the CDR3 reads TGTGCCAGCAGTGAACAGGGGACGGCGAACGGCAATGAGCAGTTCTTC. It translates to CASSEQGTANGNEQFF.